This TCR beta chain was recorded in a study of regulatory dendritic cells for organ transplantation. Study-wide background: Dendritic cell cultures received LPS on day 6.

With 10 bases removed from V and 5 bases from J, the gap between germline ends came to 17 bases. The germline V gene has CDR1 MNHEY and CDR2 SVGAGI. This CDR3 region has 13 residues. As to this clone: The antigen is unknown.

Study observations and caveats: The most alloreactive TCR clonotypes were found in resting memory CD8+ cells.

This table comes from immunoSEQ multiplex PCR, and its TCRdb copy is limited to in-frame clones, with some not included. The profile shows some 13,000 clones, nearly 80% of them singletons. Sorted T cells were CFSE-labeled and cultured 4 to 5 days with allogeneic regulatory or mature dendritic cells at 1:10. Naive CD45RA+ and memory CD45RO+ CD4+ or CD8+ T cells were FACS-sorted. This chain joins TRBV6-5 and TRBJ1-1; possibly TRBD1 for D (5 bases). The clonotype was recovered from a human donor in good health. The sequenced material came from naive CD8+ T cells from blood cultured with regulatory dendritic cells. Documented subset: CD45RA+ naive T cells. The CDR3 sequence: CAISREMGTEAFF. The CDR3 DNA reads as TGTGCCATAAGCAGGGAAATGGGGACTGAAGCTTTCTTT.